The present entry profiles one T cell receptor (beta chain) with its context. What it recognizes is unknown. J lost 4 bases, V lost 3 bases, and 0 bases had no gene match. CDR1 is SGHNT, CDR2 YYREEE, per germline (reference sequence). CDR3 length: 13 amino acids. Despite likely unrecorded immune exposures, the donors were nominally healthy at the time of sampling. Researchers ran the PCR with 60 Vbeta and 13 Jbeta primers. TCRdb's copy holds only in-frame clones and misses some; the assay was immunoSEQ multiplex PCR. Among roughly 200,000 clones listed, 83% were seen once. The record originates from a study of cytomegalovirus exposure and HLA in healthy donors. Findings and limits, study-wide: In terms of immune exposure information, only CMV serostatus was available.

The chain is built from TRBV5-4 and TRBJ1-2; 10 bases line up with TRBD1. The sample comprised PBMCs. The receptor was isolated from a man aged 45-65 years in good health and CMV-seronegative. The CDR3 nucleotides are TGTGCCAGCAGCTGGGACAGGGGCTATGGCTACACCTTC. Translating it yields CASSWDRGYGYTF.